This T cell receptor beta chain was obtained from a study of identical twins. Germline assignment: CDR1 SQVTM and CDR2 ANQGSEA. With V trimmed by 4 bases and J by 5 bases, 8 bases remained unmatched. This CDR3 contains 14 residues. A note on this clonotype: Antigen specificity is unknown.

Unique molecular identifiers were in the cDNA, with template-switch universal primer binding. TCRdb processed the 5' RACE reads anew with MiXCR; each CDR3 protein has one entry. The table shows around 690,000 distinct CDR3 sequences, with approximately 22% occurring only once. Study outcomes and limitations: Carriage of fewer insertions was seen in abundant cord blood beta clonotypes, whereas memory repertoires showed none.

Every sampled donor was Caucasian and healthy. These data are also associated with another study on T cells expressing NK-cell markers. That source adds: Cells sorted as CD3+CD56+NKG2C+, CD3+CD56+NKG2C- and CD3+CD56-NKG2C+ T cells supplied the TCR beta repertoires.

This receptor was obtained from a woman aged 18-35 years in good health. The chain couples TRBV29-1 to TRBJ2-7; 10 bases align to TRBD1. Sequenced material: PBMCs. The DNA of the CDR3 is TGCAGCGTTGCGGCGGGACAGGGGAGGGACGAGCAGTACTTC. Translated, it gives CSVAAGQGRDEQYF.